This T cell receptor beta chain stems from a study of blood T cell repertoires in COVID-19. The wider study: Researchers got acute and convalescent COVID-19 samples from the United States, Italy and Spain. PBMCs, B-cell-depleted T cells, or T cells were the source of the cDNA or gDNA that made up the material.

Germline loops: CDR1 MNHEY, CDR2 SVGAGI. This CDR3 contains 13 residues. V lost 6 bases to trimming and J lost 2 bases, with 8 bases between them. The table came from immunoSEQ multiplex PCR; TCRdb's copy has only in-frame clones and leaves some out. The sample has tens of thousands of clones, approximately 85% seen once. This TCR came from a human donor in a cohort sampled during active COVID-19. The gene calls are TRBV6-5 and TRBJ1-5; unclear D gene. The sequencing input was peripheral blood. This CDR3 reads CASSRGGNQPQHF. The CDR3 DNA reads as TGTGCCAGCAGCCGGGGTGGCAATCAGCCCCAGCATTTT.